This T cell receptor beta chain was sequenced during a study of T cell responses to AZD1222 COVID-19 vaccine. Germline V gene data show CDR1 as SSHAT and CDR2 as FNYEAQ (reference sequence). The CDR3 spans 17 residues. As concerns this clone: Relative to the germline gene, one junction end is altered; a read error may explain this.

Sequenced by immunoSEQ multiplex PCR; TCRdb stores in-frame clones only, minus some. The repertoire has around 150,000 clones, 90% of them found once; the top ten carry 1.6%. The source of this sequence is an adult in good health. The sample was peripheral blood, taken on day 0 of AZD1222 vaccination. The chain combines TRBV7-7 with TRBJ2-1, with 10 bases identical to TRBD2. CDR3 nucleotides: TGTGCTAGCAGCTTATCGGCTAGCGGGGGCTCCTACAATGAGCAGTTCTTC. This codes for CASSLSASGGSYNEQFF.